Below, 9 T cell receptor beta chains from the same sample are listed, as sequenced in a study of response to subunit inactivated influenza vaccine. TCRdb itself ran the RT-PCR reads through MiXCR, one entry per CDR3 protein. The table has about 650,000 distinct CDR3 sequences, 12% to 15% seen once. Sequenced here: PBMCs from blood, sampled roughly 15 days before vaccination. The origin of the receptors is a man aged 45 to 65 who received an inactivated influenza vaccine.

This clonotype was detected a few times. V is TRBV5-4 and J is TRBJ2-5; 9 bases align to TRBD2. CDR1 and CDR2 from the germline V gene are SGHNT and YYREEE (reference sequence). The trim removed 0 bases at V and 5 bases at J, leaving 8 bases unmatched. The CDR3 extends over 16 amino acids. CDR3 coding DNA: TGTGCCAGCAGCTTGGTTGGTAGCGGGGGTCGGGAGACCCAGTACTTC. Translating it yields CASSLVGSGGRETQYF.

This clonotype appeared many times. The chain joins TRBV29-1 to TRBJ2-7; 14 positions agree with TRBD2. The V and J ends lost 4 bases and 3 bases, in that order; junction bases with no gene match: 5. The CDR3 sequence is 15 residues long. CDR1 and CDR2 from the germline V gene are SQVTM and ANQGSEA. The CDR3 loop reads CSVGIGTSGGYEQYF. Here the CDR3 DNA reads TGCAGCGTTGGTATCGGGACTAGCGGGGGCTACGAGCAGTACTTC.

The CDR3 loop reads CASSGNGDRQYF. The CDR3 nucleotides read TGTGCCAGCTCGGGGAACGGGGACAGGCAGTACTTC. The chain is built from TRBV28 and TRBJ2-7, with 7 positions matching TRBD1. V lost 8 bases, J lost 9 bases, and 10 bases stayed unmatched. There are 12 residues in the CDR3. CDR1 and CDR2 (germline): MDHEN, SYDVKM.

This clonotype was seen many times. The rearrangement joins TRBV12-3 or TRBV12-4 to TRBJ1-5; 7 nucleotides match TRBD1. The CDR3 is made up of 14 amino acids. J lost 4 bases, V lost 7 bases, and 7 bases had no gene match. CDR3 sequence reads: CASTKGQLNQPQHF. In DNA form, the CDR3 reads TGTGCCAGCACTAAGGGACAGTTAAATCAGCCCCAGCATTTT.

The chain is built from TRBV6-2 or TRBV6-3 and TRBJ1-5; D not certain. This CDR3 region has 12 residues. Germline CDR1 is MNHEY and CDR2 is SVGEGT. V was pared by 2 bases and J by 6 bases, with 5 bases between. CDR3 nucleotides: TGTGCCAGCAGTTACGTCCTTCAGCCCCAGCATTTT. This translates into CASSYVLQPQHF.

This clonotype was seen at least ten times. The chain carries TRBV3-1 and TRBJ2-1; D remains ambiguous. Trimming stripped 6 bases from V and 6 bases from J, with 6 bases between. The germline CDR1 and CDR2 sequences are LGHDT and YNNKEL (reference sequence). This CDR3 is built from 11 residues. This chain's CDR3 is CASSILNEQFF. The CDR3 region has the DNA TGTGCCAGCAGTATACTCAATGAGCAGTTCTTC.

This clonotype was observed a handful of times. This CDR3 is CATSRDRGTSLAEQYF. For the CDR3, the DNA is TGTGCCACCAGCAGAGATCGCGGGACTAGTTTGGCCGAGCAGTACTTC. This chain connects TRBV15 to TRBJ2-7; TRBD2 aligns across 8 bases. The CDR3 extends over 16 amino acids. V was pared by 0 bases and J by 6 bases, with 10 bases of the junction left unmatched. The V gene's germline CDR1 is LNHNV and CDR2 YYDKDF (reference sequence).

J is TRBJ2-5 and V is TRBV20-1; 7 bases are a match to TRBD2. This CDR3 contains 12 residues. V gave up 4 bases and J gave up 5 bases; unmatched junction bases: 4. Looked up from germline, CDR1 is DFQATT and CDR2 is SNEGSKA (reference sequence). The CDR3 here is CSATTSRETQYF. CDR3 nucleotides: TGCAGTGCTACGACTAGCAGGGAGACCCAGTACTTC.

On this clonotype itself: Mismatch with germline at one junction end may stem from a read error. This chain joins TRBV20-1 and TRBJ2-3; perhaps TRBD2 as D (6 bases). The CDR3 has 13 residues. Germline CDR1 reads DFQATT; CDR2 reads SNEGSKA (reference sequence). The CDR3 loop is CRATGTFTDTQYF. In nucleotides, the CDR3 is TGCAGGGCTACCGGGACTTTCACAGATACGCAGTATTTT.